This record looks at one TCR beta chain sequence and its context. This clone's antigen is unknown. The sample holds no much larger clone one base away, and base qualities are not on file. V and J lose 1 base and 4 bases, and a span of 10 bases separates them. Looking up the germline V gene (reference sequence) yields CDR1 GTSNPN and CDR2 SVGIG. CDR3 length: 13 amino acids, cysteine to phenylalanine. CDR3 DNA is the only sequence kept; it has 39 bases, read in frame from the first base. Sample time point, as interpreted from the label and publication: week 23, last vaccination. Every vaccine dose consisted of 300 ug of a 20-mer mutant IDH1 peptide in Montanide, administered subcutaneously together with topical imiquimod. The donors had newly diagnosed IDH1-mutant astrocytomas of WHO grade 3 or 4 that showed loss of nuclear ATRX. The samples were drawn from NOA16, a multicentre, single-arm, open-label phase I trial in Germany that tested a mutant IDH1 peptide vaccine in humans for the first time. Genomic DNA for TCRB sequencing was extracted from EDTA blood using the DNeasy Blood and Tissue Kit.

Receptors were amplified or captured by the immunoSEQ multiplex PCR assay. The hsTCRB Kit was used according to the manufacturer's protocol to amplify rearranged TCR beta chain sequences. An Illumina MiSeq was used to sequence the TCRB libraries. Per the source publication's procedure: The proprietary platform of the kit vendor was used for demultiplexing, trimming and gene mapping. In its TCRdb copy, this immuneACCESS table keeps in-frame sequences only and misses some clones. Where compared with another copy, unresolved V genes explain less than half of these, and the others have no known cause. That table furnishes V, J and clone size, whereas the DNA furnished D and trimming. The sample table contains 60,000 or so clones; only one count was recorded for roughly 77% of them. The ten most abundant clones make up approximately 8.2% of the sample. The data were obtained in a study of a mutant IDH1 vaccine in newly diagnosed glioma (TCRdb year 2021). In terms of the full investigation: Eight vaccinations were administered to patients in weeks 1, 3, 5, 7, 11, 15, 19 and 23, corresponding to visits V03 through V10. For exploratory analyses, longitudinal TCRB deep sequencing was carried out in around 26 treated patients wherever samples were available. In the chemotherapy-containing groups, vaccination started alongside temozolomide cycles, whereas in patients who had radiotherapy alone it started 4-6 weeks after radiotherapy. Of the 25 to 35 patients who were treated, around 60% were male and approximately 38% were female, and the mean age was roughly 40 years. Before enrollment, most patients had been given radiochemotherapy with temozolomide as standard therapy, while the rest had received either radiotherapy alone or temozolomide alone. Peripheral blood was collected at six visits: V03 (baseline), V05, V07, V10, V12 and V13.

Study-wide conclusions, independent of this receptor: Pseudoprogression appeared unrelated to alterations in the top peripheral T cell clonotypes detected by TCRB sequencing. The authors noted that analyses of patient blood samples could not be reproduced because of sample limitations. Across multiple MHC alleles, vaccine-induced immune responses were seen in 90% to 95% of patients. Availability determined which PBMC samples were chosen for TCRB deep sequencing.

The source is a woman in her thirties or forties with glioma. Some clones in this sample may be carry-over from other donors' samples. This chain is built from TRBV30 and TRBJ1-1, with the D gene uncertain. This sample comprised PBMCs, obtained from a glioma patient whose treatment included an IDH1 peptide vaccine. The DNA sequence follows: TGTGCCTGGAGTGAATATTCCCTCACTGAAGCTTTCTTT. Translated, it gives CAWSEYSLTEAFF.